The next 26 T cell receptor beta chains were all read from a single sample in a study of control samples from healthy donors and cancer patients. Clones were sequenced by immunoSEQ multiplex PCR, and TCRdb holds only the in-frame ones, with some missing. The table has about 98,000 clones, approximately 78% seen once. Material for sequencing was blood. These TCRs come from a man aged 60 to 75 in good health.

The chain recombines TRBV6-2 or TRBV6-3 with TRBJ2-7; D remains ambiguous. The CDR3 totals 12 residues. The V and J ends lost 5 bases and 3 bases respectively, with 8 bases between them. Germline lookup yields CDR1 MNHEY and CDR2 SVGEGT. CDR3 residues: CASSQDGYEQYF. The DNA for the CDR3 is TGTGCCAGCAGTCAGGACGGCTACGAGCAGTACTTC.

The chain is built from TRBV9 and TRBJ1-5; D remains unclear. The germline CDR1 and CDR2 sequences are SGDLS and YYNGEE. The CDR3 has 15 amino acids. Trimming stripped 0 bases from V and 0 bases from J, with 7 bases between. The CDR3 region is CASSVGPASNQPQHF. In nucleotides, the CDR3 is TGTGCCAGCAGCGTAGGGCCCGCTAGCAATCAGCCCCAGCATTTT.

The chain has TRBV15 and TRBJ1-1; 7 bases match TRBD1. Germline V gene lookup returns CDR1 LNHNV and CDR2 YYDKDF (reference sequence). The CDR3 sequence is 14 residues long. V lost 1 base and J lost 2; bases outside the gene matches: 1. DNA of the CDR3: TGTGCCACCAGCAGAGGGGACAGCAACACTGAAGCTTTCTTT. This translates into CATSRGDSNTEAFF.

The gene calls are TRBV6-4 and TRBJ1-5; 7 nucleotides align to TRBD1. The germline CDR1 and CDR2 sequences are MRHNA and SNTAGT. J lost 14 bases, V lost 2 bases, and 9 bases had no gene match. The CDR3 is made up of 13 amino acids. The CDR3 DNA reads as TGTGCCAGCAGTGACCATATTGGGACAGATAAGCATTTT. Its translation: CASSDHIGTDKHF.

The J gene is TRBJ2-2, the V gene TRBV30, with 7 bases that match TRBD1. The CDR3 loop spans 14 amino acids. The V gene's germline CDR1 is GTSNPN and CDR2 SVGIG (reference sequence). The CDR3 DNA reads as TGTGCTCAAAGGCCAGGGGGGAACACCGGGGAGCTGTTTTTT. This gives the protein CAQRPGGNTGELFF. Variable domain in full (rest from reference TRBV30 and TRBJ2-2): SQTIHQWPATLVQPVGSPLSLECTVEGTSNPNLYWYRQAAGRGLQLLFYSVGIGQISSEVPQNLSASRPQDRQFILSSKKLLLSDSGFYLCAQRPGGNTGELFFGEGSRLTVL.

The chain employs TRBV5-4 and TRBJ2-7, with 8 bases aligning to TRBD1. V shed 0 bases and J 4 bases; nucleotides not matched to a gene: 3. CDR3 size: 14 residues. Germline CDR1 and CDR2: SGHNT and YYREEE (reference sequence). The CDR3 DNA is TGTGCCAGCAGCTTGGTGGGACAGGTTTACGAGCAGTACTTC. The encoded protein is CASSLVGQVYEQYF.

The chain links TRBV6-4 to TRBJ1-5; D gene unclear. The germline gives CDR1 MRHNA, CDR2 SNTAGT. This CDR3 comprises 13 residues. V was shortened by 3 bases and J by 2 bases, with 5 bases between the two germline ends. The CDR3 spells CASSEDGNQPQHF. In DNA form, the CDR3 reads TGTGCCAGCAGTGAAGATGGCAATCAGCCCCAGCATTTT.

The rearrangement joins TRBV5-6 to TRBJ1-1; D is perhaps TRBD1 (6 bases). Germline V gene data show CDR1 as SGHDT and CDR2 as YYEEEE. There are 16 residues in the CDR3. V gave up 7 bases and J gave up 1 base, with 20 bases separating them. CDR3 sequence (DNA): TGTGCCAGCTGGTGGGGGGGCGGAACTTCGAACACTGAAGCTTTCTTT. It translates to CASWWGGGTSNTEAFF.

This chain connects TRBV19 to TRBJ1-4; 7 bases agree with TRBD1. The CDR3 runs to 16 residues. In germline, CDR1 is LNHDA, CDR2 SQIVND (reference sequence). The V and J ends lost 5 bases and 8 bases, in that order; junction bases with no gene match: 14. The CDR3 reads CASSAQYRGSKEKLFF. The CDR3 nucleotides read TGTGCCAGTAGTGCGCAGTACAGGGGATCAAAAGAAAAACTGTTTTTT.

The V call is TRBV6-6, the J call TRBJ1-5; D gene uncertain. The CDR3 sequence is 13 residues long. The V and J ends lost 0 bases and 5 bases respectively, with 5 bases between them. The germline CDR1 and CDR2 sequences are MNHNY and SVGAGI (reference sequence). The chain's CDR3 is CASSYSRDQPQHF. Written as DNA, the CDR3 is TGTGCCAGCAGTTACTCGAGGGATCAGCCCCAGCATTTT.

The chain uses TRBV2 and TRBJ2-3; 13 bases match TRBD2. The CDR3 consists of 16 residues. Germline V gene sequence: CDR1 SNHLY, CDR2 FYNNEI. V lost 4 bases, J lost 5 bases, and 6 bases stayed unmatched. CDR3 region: CASSGTSGGAGDTQYF. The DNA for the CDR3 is TGTGCCAGCAGTGGCACTAGCGGGGGGGCAGGAGATACGCAGTATTTT.

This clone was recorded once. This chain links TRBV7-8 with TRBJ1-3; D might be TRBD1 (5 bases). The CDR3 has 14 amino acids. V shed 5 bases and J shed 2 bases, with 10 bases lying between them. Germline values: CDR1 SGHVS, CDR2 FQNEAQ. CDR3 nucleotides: TGTGCCAGCAGCGCCAGGGAGACTGGAAACACCATATATTTT. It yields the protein CASSARETGNTIYF.

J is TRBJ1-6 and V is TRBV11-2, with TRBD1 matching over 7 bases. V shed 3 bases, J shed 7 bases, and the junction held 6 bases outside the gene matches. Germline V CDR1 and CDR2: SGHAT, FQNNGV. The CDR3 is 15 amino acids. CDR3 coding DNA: TGTGCCAGCAGCTTCCGGGGACAGCTGAATTCACCCCTCCACTTT. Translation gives CASSFRGQLNSPLHF.

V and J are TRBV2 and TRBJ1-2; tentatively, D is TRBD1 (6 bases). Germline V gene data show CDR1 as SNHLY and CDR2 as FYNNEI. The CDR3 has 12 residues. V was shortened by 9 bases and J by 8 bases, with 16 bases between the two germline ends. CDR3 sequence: CASVDRAWGYTF. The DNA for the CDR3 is TGTGCCAGTGTGGACAGAGCTTGGGGCTACACCTTC. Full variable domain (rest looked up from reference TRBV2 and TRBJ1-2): EPEVTQTPSHQVTQMGQEVILRCVPISNHLYFYWYRQILGQKVEFLVSFYNNEISEKSEIFDDQFSVERPDGSNFTLKIRSTKLEDSAMYFCASVDRAWGYTFGSGTRLTVV.

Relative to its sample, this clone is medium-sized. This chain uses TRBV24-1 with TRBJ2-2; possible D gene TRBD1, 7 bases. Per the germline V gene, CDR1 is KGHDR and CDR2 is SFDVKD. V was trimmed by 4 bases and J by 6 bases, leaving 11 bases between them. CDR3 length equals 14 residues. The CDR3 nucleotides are TGTGCCACCAGTGAAACAGGGGAGGCCGGGGAGCTGTTTTTT. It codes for CATSETGEAGELFF.

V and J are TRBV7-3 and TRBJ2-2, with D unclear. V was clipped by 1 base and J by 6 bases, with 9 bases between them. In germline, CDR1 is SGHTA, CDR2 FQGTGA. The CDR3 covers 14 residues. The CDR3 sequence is CASSLKGPPGELFF. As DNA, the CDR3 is TGTGCCAGCAGCTTAAAAGGACCCCCCGGGGAGCTGTTTTTT.

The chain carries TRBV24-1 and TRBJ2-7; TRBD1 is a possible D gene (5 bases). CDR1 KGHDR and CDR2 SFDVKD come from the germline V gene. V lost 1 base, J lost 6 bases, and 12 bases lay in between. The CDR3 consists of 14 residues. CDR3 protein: CATSDFSTGAEQYF. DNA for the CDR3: TGTGCCACCAGTGATTTTTCCACAGGAGCCGAGCAGTACTTC.

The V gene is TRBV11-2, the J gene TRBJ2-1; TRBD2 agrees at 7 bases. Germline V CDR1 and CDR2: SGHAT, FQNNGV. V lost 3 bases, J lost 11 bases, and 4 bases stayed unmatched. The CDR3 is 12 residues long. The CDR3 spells CASSLGGEKQFF. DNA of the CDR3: TGTGCCAGCAGCTTGGGGGGGGAAAAGCAGTTCTTC.

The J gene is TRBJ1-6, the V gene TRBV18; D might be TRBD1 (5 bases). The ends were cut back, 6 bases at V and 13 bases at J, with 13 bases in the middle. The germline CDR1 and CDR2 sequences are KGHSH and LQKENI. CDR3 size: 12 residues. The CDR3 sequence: CASSPEEGPLHF. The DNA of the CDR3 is TGTGCCAGCTCCCCAGAAGAGGGGCCCCTCCACTTT.

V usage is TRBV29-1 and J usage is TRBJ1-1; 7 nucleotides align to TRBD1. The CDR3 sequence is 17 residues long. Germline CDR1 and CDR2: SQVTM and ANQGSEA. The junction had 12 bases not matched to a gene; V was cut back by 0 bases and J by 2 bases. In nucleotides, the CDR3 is TGCAGCGTTGAAGATCTTCACGAGGGACAGACAAACACTGAAGCTTTCTTT. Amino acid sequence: CSVEDLHEGQTNTEAFF.

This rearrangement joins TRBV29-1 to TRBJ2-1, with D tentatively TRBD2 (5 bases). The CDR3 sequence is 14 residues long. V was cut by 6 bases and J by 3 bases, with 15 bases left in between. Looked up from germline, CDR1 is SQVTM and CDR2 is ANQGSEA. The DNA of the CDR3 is TGCAGCGTAGCCCGGGTGGGAGACTACAATGAGCAGTTCTTC. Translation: CSVARVGDYNEQFF.

In DNA, the CDR3 is TGTGCCAGCAGTTTAAAGTTGCCTAGCACAGATACGCAGTATTTT. The encoded protein is CASSLKLPSTDTQYF. The chain couples TRBV27 to TRBJ2-3; D is uncertain. Per the germline V gene, CDR1 is MNHEY and CDR2 is SMNVEV (reference sequence). Between the trimmed V and J ends, which lost 2 bases and 0 bases, there was a span of 9 bases. This CDR3 is 15 amino acids long.

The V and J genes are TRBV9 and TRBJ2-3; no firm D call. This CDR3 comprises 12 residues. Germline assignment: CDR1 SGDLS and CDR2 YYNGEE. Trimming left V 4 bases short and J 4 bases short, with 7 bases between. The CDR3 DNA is TGTGCCAGCAGCTCAAACCCAGATACGCAGTATTTT. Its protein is CASSSNPDTQYF.

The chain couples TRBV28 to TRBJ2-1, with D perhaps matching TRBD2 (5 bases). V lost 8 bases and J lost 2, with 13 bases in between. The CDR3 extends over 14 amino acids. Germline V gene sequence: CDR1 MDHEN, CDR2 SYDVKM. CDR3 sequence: CASGSSPTYNEQFF. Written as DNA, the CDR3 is TGTGCCAGCGGGTCTAGCCCCACCTACAATGAGCAGTTCTTC.

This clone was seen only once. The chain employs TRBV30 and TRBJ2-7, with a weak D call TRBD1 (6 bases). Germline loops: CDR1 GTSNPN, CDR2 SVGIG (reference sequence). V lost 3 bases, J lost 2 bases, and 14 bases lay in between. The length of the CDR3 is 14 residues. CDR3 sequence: CAWSHSGQPYEQYF. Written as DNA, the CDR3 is TGTGCCTGGAGCCACTCAGGACAGCCCTACGAGCAGTACTTC.

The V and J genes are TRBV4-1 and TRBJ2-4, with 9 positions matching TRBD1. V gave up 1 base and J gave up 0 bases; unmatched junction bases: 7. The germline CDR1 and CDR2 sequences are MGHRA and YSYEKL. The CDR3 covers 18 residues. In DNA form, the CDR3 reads TGCGCCAGCAGCCAAGCAAGCGTGACAGGGGGAGCCAAAAACATTCAGTACTTC. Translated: CASSQASVTGGAKNIQYF.